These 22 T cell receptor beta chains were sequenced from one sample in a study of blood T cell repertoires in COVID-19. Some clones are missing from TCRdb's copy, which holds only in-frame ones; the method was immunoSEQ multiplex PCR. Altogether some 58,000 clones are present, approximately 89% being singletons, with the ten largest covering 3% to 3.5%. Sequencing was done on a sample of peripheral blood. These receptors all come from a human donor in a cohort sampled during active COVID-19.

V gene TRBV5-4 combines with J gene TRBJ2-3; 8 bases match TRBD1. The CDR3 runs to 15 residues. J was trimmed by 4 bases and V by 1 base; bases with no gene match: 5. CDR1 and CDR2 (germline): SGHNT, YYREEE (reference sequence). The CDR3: CASSLSRGQADTQYF. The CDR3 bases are TGTGCCAGCAGCTTGTCCAGGGGGCAGGCAGATACGCAGTATTTT. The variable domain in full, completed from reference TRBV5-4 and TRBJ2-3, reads ETGVTQSPTHLIKTRGQQVTLRCSSQSGHNTVSWYQQALGQGPQFIFQYYREEENGRGNFPPRFSGLQFPNYSSELNVNALELDDSALYLCASSLSRGQADTQYFGPGTRLTVL.

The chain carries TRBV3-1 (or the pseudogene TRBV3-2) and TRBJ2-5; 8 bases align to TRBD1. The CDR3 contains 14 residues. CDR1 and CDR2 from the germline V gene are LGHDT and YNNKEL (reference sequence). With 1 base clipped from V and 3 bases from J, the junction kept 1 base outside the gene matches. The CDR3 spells CASSQGQGKETQYF. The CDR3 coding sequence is TGTGCCAGCAGCCAAGGACAGGGGAAAGAGACCCAGTACTTC.

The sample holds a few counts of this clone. Here the CDR3 reads CASSEYEGAGRNTIYF. The CDR3 region has the DNA TGTGCCAGCAGTGAATATGAGGGCGCCGGCCGAAACACCATATATTTT. V and J are TRBV25-1 and TRBJ1-3; no clear D. The V and J ends lost 0 bases and 5 bases respectively, with 14 bases between them. Germline CDR1 MGHDK, CDR2 SYGVNS. The CDR3 covers 16 residues.

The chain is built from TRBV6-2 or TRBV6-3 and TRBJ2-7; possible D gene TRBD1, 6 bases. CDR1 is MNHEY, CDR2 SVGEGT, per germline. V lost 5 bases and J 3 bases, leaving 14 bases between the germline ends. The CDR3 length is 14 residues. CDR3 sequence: CASSRTDPVYEQYF. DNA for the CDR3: TGTGCCAGCAGTCGGACAGACCCGGTCTACGAGCAGTACTTC.

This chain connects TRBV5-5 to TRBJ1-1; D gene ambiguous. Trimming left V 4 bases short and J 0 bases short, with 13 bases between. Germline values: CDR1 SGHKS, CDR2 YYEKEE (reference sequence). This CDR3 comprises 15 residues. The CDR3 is CASSPPPDMNTEAFF. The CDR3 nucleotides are TGTGCCAGCAGCCCCCCCCCAGACATGAACACTGAAGCTTTCTTT.

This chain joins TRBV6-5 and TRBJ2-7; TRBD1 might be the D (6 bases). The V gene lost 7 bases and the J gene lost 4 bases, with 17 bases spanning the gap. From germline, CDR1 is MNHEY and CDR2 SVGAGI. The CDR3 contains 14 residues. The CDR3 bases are TGTGCCAGCACCCTCGACAGGAATGAATACGAGCAGTACTTC. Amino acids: CASTLDRNEYEQYF.

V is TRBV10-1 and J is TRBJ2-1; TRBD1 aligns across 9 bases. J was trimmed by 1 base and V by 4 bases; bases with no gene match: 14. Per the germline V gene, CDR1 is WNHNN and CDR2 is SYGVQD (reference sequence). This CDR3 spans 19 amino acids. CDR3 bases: TGCGCCAGCAGTGGTCGACAGGGGGTCGACATGTGGTCCTACAATGAGCAGTTCTTC. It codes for CASSGRQGVDMWSYNEQFF.

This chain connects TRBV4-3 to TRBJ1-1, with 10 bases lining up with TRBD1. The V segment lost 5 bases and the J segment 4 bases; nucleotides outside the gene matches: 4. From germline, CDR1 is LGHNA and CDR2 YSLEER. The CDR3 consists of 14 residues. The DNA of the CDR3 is TGCGCCAGCAGCTTCCGGACAGGGGGCACTGAAGCTTTCTTT. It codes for CASSFRTGGTEAFF.

CDR3 amino acids: CASSLTSGTGGWGYTF. CDR3 bases: TGTGCCAGCAGCTTAACCTCTGGGACAGGGGGTTGGGGCTACACCTTC. The V and J genes are TRBV7-3 and TRBJ1-2; the match to TRBD1 covers 11 bases. There are 16 residues in the CDR3. Germline V gives CDR1 SGHTA, CDR2 FQGTGA. Germline trimming cut 0 bases from V and 8 bases from J; bases unmatched to any gene: 8.

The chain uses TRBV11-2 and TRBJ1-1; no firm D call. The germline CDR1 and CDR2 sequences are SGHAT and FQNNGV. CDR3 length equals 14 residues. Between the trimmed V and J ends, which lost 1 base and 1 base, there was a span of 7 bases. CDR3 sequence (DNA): TGTGCCAGCAGCTTAGGAGCGGGGAACACTGAAGCTTTCTTT. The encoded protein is CASSLGAGNTEAFF. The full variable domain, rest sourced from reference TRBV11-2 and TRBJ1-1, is EAGVAQSPRYKIIEKRQSVAFWCNPISGHATLYWYQQILGQGPKLLIQFQNNGVVDDSQLPKDRFSAERLKGVDSTLKIQPAKLEDSAVYLCASSLGAGNTEAFFGQGTRLTVV.

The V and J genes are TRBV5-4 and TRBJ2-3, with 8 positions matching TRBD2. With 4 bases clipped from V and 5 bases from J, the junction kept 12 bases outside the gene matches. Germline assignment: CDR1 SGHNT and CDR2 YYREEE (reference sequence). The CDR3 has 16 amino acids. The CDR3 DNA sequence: TGTGCCAGCAGCAAGAAACAGCGGGGGAGGGGAGATACGCAGTATTTT. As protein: CASSKKQRGRGDTQYF.

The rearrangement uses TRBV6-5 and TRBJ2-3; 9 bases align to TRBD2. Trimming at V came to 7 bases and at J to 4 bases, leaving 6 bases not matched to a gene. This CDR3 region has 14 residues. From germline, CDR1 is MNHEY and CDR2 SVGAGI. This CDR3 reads CASTQREVSDTQYF. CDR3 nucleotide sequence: TGTGCCAGCACCCAGCGGGAGGTTTCAGATACGCAGTATTTT.

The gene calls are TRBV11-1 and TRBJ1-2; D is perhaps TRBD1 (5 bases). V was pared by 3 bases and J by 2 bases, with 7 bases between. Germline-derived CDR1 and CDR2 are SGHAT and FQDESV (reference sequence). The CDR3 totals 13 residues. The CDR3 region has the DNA TGTGCCAGCAGCTTGGGGCAGAACTATGGCTACACCTTC. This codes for CASSLGQNYGYTF.

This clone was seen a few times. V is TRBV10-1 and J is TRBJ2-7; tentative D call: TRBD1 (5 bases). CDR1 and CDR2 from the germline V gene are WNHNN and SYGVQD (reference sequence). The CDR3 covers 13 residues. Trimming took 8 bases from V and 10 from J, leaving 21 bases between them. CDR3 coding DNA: TGCGCCAGCGCCCTTACAGGTGAAGTTGCCCAGTACTTC. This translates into CASALTGEVAQYF.

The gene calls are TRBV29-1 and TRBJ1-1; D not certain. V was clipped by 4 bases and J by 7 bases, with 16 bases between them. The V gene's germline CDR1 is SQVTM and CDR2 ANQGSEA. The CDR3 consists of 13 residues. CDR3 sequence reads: CSVGQRQLYEAFF. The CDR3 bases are TGCAGCGTTGGCCAGAGGCAGCTGTATGAAGCTTTCTTT.

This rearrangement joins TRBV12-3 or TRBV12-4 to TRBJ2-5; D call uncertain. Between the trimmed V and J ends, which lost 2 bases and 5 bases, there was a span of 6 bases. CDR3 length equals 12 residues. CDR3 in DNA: TGTGCCAGCAGTTTATACCGGGAGACCCAGTACTTC. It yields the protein CASSLYRETQYF.

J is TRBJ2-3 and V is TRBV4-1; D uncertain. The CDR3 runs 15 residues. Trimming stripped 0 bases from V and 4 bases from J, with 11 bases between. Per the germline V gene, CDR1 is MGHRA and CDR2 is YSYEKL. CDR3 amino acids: CASSQEVAMADTQYF. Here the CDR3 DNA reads TGCGCCAGCAGCCAAGAGGTTGCTATGGCAGATACGCAGTATTTT.

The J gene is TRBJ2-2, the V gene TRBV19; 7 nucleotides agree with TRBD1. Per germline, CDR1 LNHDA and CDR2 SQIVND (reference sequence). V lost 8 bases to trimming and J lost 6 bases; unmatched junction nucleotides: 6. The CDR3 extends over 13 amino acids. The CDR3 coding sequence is TGTGCCAGTGCCGACAGGGCTCCCGGGGAGCTGTTTTTT. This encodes CASADRAPGELFF. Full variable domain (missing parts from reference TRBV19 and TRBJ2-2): DGGITQSPKYLFRKEGQNVTLSCEQNLNHDAMYWYRQDPGQGLRLIYYSQIVNDFQKGDIAEGYSVSREKKESFPLTVTSAQKNPTAFYLCASADRAPGELFFGEGSRLTVL.

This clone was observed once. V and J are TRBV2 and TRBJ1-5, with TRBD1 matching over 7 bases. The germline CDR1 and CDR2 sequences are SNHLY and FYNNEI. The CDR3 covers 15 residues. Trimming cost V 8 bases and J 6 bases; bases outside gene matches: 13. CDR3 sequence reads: CASARGASVGQPQHF. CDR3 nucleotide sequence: TGTGCCAGCGCCAGGGGGGCGAGCGTAGGTCAGCCCCAGCATTTT.

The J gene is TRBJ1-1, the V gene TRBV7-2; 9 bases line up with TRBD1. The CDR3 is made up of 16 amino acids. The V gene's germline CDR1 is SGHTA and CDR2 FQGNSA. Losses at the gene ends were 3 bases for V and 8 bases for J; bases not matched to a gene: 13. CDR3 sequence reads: CASSFLPGQGKLEAFF. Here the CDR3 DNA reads TGTGCCAGCAGCTTCCTCCCGGGACAGGGTAAACTGGAAGCTTTCTTT.

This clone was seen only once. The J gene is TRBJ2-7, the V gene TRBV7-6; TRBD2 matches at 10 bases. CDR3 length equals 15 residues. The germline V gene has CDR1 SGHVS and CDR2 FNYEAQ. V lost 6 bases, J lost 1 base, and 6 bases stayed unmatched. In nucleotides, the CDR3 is TGTGCCAGCAGTTTGACTAGCGGGCTTTCCTACGAGCAGTACTTC. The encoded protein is CASSLTSGLSYEQYF.

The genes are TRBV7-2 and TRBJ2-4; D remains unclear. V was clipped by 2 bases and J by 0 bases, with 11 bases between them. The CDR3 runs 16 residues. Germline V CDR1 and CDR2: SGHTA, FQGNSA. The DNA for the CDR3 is TGTGCCAGCAGCTTATCTACCACAGTAGCCAAAAACATTCAGTACTTC. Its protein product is CASSLSTTVAKNIQYF.